Below are 23 T cell receptor beta chains sequenced from a single sample in a study of T cell changes during pregnancy in multiple sclerosis. Clones were sequenced by immunoSEQ multiplex PCR, and TCRdb holds only the in-frame ones, with some missing. There are approximately 40,000 clones in the sample; 92% occur only once, and under 0.9% lies in the top ten. Sample: CD4+ T cells from peripheral blood mononuclear cells, taken in the third trimester of pregnancy. The receptor set was obtained from a female donor with multiple sclerosis, enrolled in a pregnancy study.

Only one count was recorded for this clone. The genes are TRBV6-1 and TRBJ1-5; TRBD1 might be the D (6 bases). This CDR3 comprises 13 residues. Trimming stripped 6 bases from V and 7 bases from J, with 13 bases between. Germline CDR1 is MNHNS and CDR2 is SASEGT. The chain's CDR3 is CASSIQGAQPQHF. DNA of the CDR3: TGTGCCAGCAGCATACAGGGTGCGCAGCCCCAGCATTTT.

The CDR3 spells CASSLQGAVNYGYTF. CDR3 nucleotides: TGTGCCAGCAGCCTACAGGGGGCGGTGAACTATGGCTACACCTTC. The V call is TRBV7-2, the J call TRBJ1-2, with 9 bases lining up with TRBD1. Trimming took 5 bases from V and 2 from J; bases not matched to a gene: 6. CDR1 and CDR2 from the germline V gene are SGHTA and FQGNSA. The CDR3 covers 15 residues. Filled out from reference TRBV7-2 and TRBJ1-2, the complete variable domain reads GAGVSQSPSNKVTEKGKDVELRCDPISGHTALYWYRQSLGQGLEFLIYFQGNSAPDKSGLPSDRFSAERTGGSVSTLTIQRTQQEDSAVYLCASSLQGAVNYGYTFGSGTRLTVV.

The chain carries TRBV5-4 and TRBJ2-3; the D is unclear. The CDR3 covers 13 residues. V was cut by 3 bases and J by 3 bases, with 8 bases left in between. Germline V lookup: CDR1 SGHNT, CDR2 YYREEE (reference sequence). The CDR3 coding sequence is TGTGCCAGCAGCTCGTCCCAGACAGATACGCAGTATTTT. Encoded protein: CASSSSQTDTQYF.

The CDR3, as DNA: TGTGCCAGCAGGACTAGCGGGAGGGCCCGAACCGCCTACGAGCAGTACTTC. Amino acid sequence: CASRTSGRARTAYEQYF. The chain links TRBV11-2 to TRBJ2-7, with 14 bases aligning to TRBD2. Losses at the gene ends were 6 bases for V and 2 bases for J; bases not matched to a gene: 9. The CDR3 runs to 17 residues. Germline CDR1 SGHAT, CDR2 FQNNGV.

The chain links TRBV2 to TRBJ1-2; TRBD1 might be the D (5 bases). The CDR3 is made up of 13 amino acids. V was pared by 4 bases and J by 8 bases, with 14 bases between. Germline CDR1 SNHLY, CDR2 FYNNEI. CDR3 coding DNA: TGTGCCAGCAGTGTCCACGTTGACAGCGGCTACACCTTC. Amino acids: CASSVHVDSGYTF.

V usage is TRBV19 and J usage is TRBJ2-5; TRBD2 matches at 7 bases. Germline lookup yields CDR1 LNHDA and CDR2 SQIVND (reference sequence). J lost 2 bases, V lost 4 bases, and 7 bases had no gene match. The CDR3 is 15 residues long. CDR3 in DNA: TGTGCCAGTAGTAGGGAGGGGTCAACACAAGAGACCCAGTACTTC. Amino acids: CASSREGSTQETQYF.

This clone has just one count. The chain links TRBV5-5 to TRBJ2-1; a weak D match, TRBD1 (6 bases). From germline, CDR1 is SGHKS and CDR2 YYEKEE (reference sequence). The CDR3 is made up of 15 amino acids. The V and J ends lost 4 bases and 4 bases respectively, with 15 bases between them. The CDR3 here is CASSPSRDIYNEQFF. CDR3 nucleotide sequence: TGTGCCAGCAGCCCGTCCCGGGACATATACAATGAGCAGTTCTTC. The whole variable domain, remainder taken from reference TRBV5-5 and TRBJ2-1, is DAGVTQSPTHLIKTRGQQVTLRCSPISGHKSVSWYQQVLGQGPQFIFQYYEKEERGRGNFPDRFSARQFPNYSSELNVNALLLGDSALYLCASSPSRDIYNEQFFGPGTRLTVL.

The chain recombines TRBV7-3 with TRBJ1-6; perhaps TRBD1 as D (6 bases). V was cut by 1 base and J by 9 bases, with 13 bases left in between. The germline CDR1 and CDR2 sequences are SGHTA and FQGTGA. The CDR3 extends over 15 amino acids. The chain's CDR3 is CASSLNGQGPSPLHF. Written as DNA, the CDR3 is TGTGCCAGCAGCTTAAACGGGCAGGGGCCTTCACCCCTCCACTTT.

The chain uses TRBV5-1 and TRBJ2-4; possibly TRBD1 for D (5 bases). Germline assignment: CDR1 SGHRS and CDR2 YFSETQ. The CDR3 spans 16 residues. The ends were cut back, 0 bases at V and 0 bases at J, with 10 bases in the middle. The CDR3 here is CASSLEAGLAKNIQYF. The DNA for the CDR3 is TGCGCCAGCAGCTTGGAGGCAGGGCTAGCCAAAAACATTCAGTACTTC.

The rearrangement joins TRBV28 to TRBJ2-2; a possible D gene is TRBD1 (5 bases). CDR3 length: 16 residues. The V end lost 6 bases, the J end lost 0 bases, and 14 bases lay between the germline ends. CDR1 and CDR2 (germline): MDHEN, SYDVKM. The CDR3 reads CASSSLTTANTGELFF. The DNA of the CDR3 is TGTGCCAGCAGCTCCCTGACGACAGCGAACACCGGGGAGCTGTTTTTT.

The chain is built from TRBV6-6 and TRBJ2-3; TRBD1 matches at 7 bases. In germline, CDR1 is MNHNY, CDR2 SVGAGI (reference sequence). The CDR3 sequence is 15 residues long. Unmatched junction bases numbered 7, after V lost 7 bases and J lost 0 bases. CDR3 residues: CASTPQGPSTDTQYF. The CDR3 DNA is TGTGCCAGCACCCCACAGGGGCCTAGCACAGATACGCAGTATTTT.

This sequence joins TRBV13 and TRBJ2-1; 14 positions match TRBD2. Germline trimming cut 5 bases from V and 3 bases from J; bases unmatched to any gene: 6. From germline, CDR1 is PRHDT and CDR2 FYEKMQ (reference sequence). This CDR3 is built from 17 residues. The chain's CDR3 is CASSVRTSGRSYNEQFF. Here the CDR3 DNA reads TGTGCCAGCAGCGTCCGGACTAGCGGGAGGAGCTACAATGAGCAGTTCTTC.

The chain recombines TRBV6-1 with TRBJ1-1; TRBD1 aligns across 10 bases. This CDR3 has 15 residues. Germline-derived CDR1 and CDR2 are MNHNS and SASEGT. The trim removed 1 base at V and 5 bases at J, leaving 4 bases unmatched. The CDR3 protein is CASSEETGGSTEAFF. In DNA, the CDR3 is TGTGCCAGCAGTGAAGAGACAGGGGGCTCAACTGAAGCTTTCTTT.

This clone has a single count. The chain uses TRBV5-1 and TRBJ2-3; the D gene is possibly TRBD2 (5 bases). The CDR3 has 15 residues. The germline gives CDR1 SGHRS, CDR2 YFSETQ. Trimming took 4 bases from V and 1 from J, leaving 13 bases between them. CDR3 region: CASSRAESGTDTQYF. The CDR3 nucleotides read TGCGCCAGCAGCCGAGCGGAGTCTGGCACAGATACGCAGTATTTT.

The chain joins TRBV27 to TRBJ2-7; 8 nucleotides match TRBD2. The V gene end was trimmed by 3 bases and the J gene end by 0 bases; junction bases not matched to a gene: 4. Germline CDR1 is MNHEY and CDR2 is SMNVEV (reference sequence). This CDR3 spans 15 amino acids. The CDR3, as DNA: TGTGCCAGCAGTTTCATGAGCGGGAGCTCCTACGAGCAGTACTTC. The encoded protein is CASSFMSGSSYEQYF.

The chain has TRBV9 and TRBJ2-1; 7 nucleotides agree with TRBD2. V shed 4 bases and J 0 bases; nucleotides not matched to a gene: 7. CDR3 size: 16 residues. Germline assignment: CDR1 SGDLS and CDR2 YYNGEE. The DNA for the CDR3 is TGTGCCAGCAGCTTCTTAGCGGGTGCCTCCTACAATGAGCAGTTCTTC. Translating gives CASSFLAGASYNEQFF.

This chain uses TRBV5-4 with TRBJ2-1; 7 bases agree with TRBD2. From germline, CDR1 is SGHNT and CDR2 YYREEE (reference sequence). The CDR3 sequence is 15 residues long. V was pared by 3 bases and J by 0 bases, with 3 bases of the junction left unmatched. DNA for the CDR3: TGTGCCAGCAGCTCCCTAGCGGACTCCTACAATGAGCAGTTCTTC. Its protein product is CASSSLADSYNEQFF.

This chain's CDR3 is CASSLGLAVYSYEQYF. The CDR3 DNA is TGCGCCAGCAGCCTGGGACTAGCGGTATACTCCTACGAGCAGTACTTC. V usage is TRBV5-1 and J usage is TRBJ2-7, with 11 positions matching TRBD2. Germline trimming cut 4 bases from V and 0 bases from J; bases unmatched to any gene: 6. CDR1 and CDR2 (germline): SGHRS, YFSETQ. CDR3 length: 16 residues.

The chain links TRBV10-3 to TRBJ2-2, with a possible D match to TRBD1 (6 bases). CDR1 is ENHRY, CDR2 SYGVKD, per germline. V lost 10 bases to trimming and J lost 7 bases, with 28 bases between them. The CDR3 runs to 17 residues. The CDR3 sequence: CATRADSGGGRDGELFF. For the CDR3, the DNA is TGTGCCACCCGCGCTGACTCTGGGGGCGGTAGGGACGGGGAGCTGTTTTTT.

This clone was counted a few times. The CDR3 DNA reads TGTGCCAGCAGCTTAGGACAGAAGGTCCAAGAGACCCAGTACTTC. It codes for CASSLGQKVQETQYF. The V gene is TRBV11-2, the J gene TRBJ2-5; the D gene is possibly TRBD1 (5 bases). Germline CDR1 reads SGHAT; CDR2 reads FQNNGV. The CDR3 is made up of 15 amino acids. Trimming removed 1 base at V and 1 base at J, with 10 bases between.

The rearrangement links TRBV27 to TRBJ1-1; D remains unclear. CDR1 and CDR2 (germline): MNHEY, SMNVEV (reference sequence). This CDR3 has 16 amino acids. The V end lost 3 bases, the J end lost 0 bases, and 14 bases lay between the germline ends. The CDR3 here is CASSFPTLTLNTEAFF. CDR3 in DNA: TGTGCCAGCAGTTTCCCGACTCTTACCCTGAACACTGAAGCTTTCTTT.

V is TRBV10-3 and J is TRBJ1-4, with 10 nucleotides matching TRBD1. The CDR3 extends over 14 amino acids. Per germline, CDR1 ENHRY and CDR2 SYGVKD. V shed 2 bases, J shed 8 bases, and the junction held 2 bases outside the gene matches. CDR3 in amino acids: CAISEGDRGEKLFF. The CDR3 bases are TGTGCCATCAGTGAGGGGGACAGGGGAGAAAAACTGTTTTTT.

The chain carries TRBV18 and TRBJ2-6; D gene ambiguous. Germline CDR1 is KGHSH and CDR2 is LQKENI. This CDR3 has 15 amino acids. The V gene lost 6 bases and the J gene lost 0 bases, with 9 bases spanning the gap. The DNA of the CDR3 is TGTGCCAGCTCCCTCGCGGACTCTGGGGCCAACGTCCTGACTTTC. As protein: CASSLADSGANVLTF.